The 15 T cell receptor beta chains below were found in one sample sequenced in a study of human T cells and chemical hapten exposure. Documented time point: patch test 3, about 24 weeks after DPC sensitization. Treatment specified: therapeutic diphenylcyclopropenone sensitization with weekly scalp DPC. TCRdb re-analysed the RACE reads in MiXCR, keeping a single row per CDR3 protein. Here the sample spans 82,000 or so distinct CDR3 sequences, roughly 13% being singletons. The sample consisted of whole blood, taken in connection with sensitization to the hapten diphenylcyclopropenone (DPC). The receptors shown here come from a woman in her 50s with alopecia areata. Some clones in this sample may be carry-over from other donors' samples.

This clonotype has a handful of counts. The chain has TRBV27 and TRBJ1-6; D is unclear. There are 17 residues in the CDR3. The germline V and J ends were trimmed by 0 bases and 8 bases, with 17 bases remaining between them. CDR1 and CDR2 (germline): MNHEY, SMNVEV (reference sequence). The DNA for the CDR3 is TGTGCCAGCAGTTTATCAATGGCCGCCAGGTCCTATTCACCCCTCCACTTT. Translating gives CASSLSMAARSYSPLHF.

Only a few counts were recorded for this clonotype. The CDR3 loop reads CASTPGRGGDTEAFF. DNA for the CDR3: TGCGCCAGCACCCCGGGGCGCGGGGGTGACACTGAAGCTTTCTTT. The chain uses TRBV5-1 and TRBJ1-1, with D tentatively TRBD1 (5 bases). Germline loops: CDR1 SGHRS, CDR2 YFSETQ. V was trimmed by 6 bases and J by 3 bases, leaving 18 bases between them. The CDR3 extends over 15 amino acids.

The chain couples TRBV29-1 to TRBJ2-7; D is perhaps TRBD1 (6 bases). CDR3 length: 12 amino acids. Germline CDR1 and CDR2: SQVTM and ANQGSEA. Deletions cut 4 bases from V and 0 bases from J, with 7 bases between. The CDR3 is CSVAQGSYEQYF. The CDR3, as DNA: TGCAGCGTTGCACAGGGCTCCTACGAGCAGTACTTC.

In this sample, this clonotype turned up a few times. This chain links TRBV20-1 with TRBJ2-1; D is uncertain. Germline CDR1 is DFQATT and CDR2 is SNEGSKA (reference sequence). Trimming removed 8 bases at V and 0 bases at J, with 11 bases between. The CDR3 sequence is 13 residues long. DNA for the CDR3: TGCAGTTTACCCTCGAGCTCCTACAATGAGCAGTTCTTC. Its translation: CSLPSSSYNEQFF.

CDR3 protein: CASSYRTGLATEAFF. The CDR3 DNA reads TGTGCCAGCAGCTACCGGACAGGGCTGGCCACTGAAGCTTTCTTT. The chain has TRBV13 and TRBJ1-1; 8 positions agree with TRBD1. The trim removed 4 bases at V and 4 bases at J, leaving 8 bases unmatched. Looked up from germline, CDR1 is PRHDT and CDR2 is FYEKMQ (reference sequence). The CDR3 extends over 15 amino acids.

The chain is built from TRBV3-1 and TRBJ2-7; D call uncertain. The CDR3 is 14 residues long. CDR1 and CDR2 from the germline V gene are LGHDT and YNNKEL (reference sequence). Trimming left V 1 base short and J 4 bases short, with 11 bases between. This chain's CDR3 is CASSQVGRTYEQYF. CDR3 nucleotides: TGTGCCAGCAGCCAAGTCGGCAGGACGTACGAGCAGTACTTC.

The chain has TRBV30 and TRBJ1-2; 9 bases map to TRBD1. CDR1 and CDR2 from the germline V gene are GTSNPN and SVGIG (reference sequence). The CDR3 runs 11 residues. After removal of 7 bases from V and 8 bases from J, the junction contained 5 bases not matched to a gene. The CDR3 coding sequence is TGTGCCTCGTGGACAGGGGAAGGCTACACCTTC. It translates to CASWTGEGYTF.

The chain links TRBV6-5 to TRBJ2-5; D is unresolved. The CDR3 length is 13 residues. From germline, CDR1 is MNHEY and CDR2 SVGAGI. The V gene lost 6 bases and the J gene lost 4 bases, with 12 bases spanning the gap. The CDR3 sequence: CASSLYGGETQYF. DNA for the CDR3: TGTGCCAGCAGCCTTTACGGCGGAGAGACCCAGTACTTC.

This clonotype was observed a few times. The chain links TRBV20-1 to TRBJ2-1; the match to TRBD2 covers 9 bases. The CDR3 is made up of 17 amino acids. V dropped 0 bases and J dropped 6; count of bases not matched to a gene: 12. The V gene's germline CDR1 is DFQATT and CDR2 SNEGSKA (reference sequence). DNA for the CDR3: TGCAGTGCTAGAGATCTTACTGGTCTAGCGGGATTCAATGAGCAGTTCTTC. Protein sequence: CSARDLTGLAGFNEQFF.

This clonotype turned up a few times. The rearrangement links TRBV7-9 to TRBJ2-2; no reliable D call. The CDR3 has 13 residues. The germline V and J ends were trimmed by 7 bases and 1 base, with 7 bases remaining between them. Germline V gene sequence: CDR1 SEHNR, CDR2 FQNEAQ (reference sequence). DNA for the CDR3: TGTGCCAGCACCACTAAGAACACCGGGGAGCTGTTTTTT. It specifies CASTTKNTGELFF.

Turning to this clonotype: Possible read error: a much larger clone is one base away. The CDR3 loop reads CASSIAPYNEQFF. In nucleotides, the CDR3 is TGTGCCAGTAGTATAGCACCGTACAATGAGCAGTTCTTC. The J gene is TRBJ2-1, the V gene TRBV19; D unclear. Germline V lookup: CDR1 LNHDA, CDR2 SQIVND (reference sequence). Trimming cost V 1 base and J 4 bases, with 5 bases left between them. The CDR3 spans 13 residues.

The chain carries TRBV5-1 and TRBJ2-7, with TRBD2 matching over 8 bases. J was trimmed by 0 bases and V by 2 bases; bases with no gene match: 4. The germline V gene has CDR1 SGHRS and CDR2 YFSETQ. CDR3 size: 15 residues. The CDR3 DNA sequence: TGCGCCAGCAGCTTTATGACTAGCGCCTCCTACGAGCAGTACTTC. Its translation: CASSFMTSASYEQYF.

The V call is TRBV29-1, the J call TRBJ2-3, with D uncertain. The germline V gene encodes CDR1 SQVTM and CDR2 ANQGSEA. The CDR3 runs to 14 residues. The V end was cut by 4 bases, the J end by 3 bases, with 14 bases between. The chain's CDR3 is CSVGGSLLTDTQYF. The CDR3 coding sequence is TGCAGCGTTGGTGGTAGCCTATTAACAGATACGCAGTATTTT.

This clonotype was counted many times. This CDR3 is CASSPPGPLGTNEKLFF. For the CDR3, the DNA is TGTGCCAGCAGCCCCCCGGGTCCACTGGGAACTAATGAAAAACTGTTTTTT. V usage is TRBV25-1 and J usage is TRBJ1-4; the D is unclear. Germline CDR1 and CDR2: MGHDK and SYGVNS. The CDR3 loop spans 17 amino acids. The V and J ends lost 6 bases and 1 base respectively, with 18 bases between them.

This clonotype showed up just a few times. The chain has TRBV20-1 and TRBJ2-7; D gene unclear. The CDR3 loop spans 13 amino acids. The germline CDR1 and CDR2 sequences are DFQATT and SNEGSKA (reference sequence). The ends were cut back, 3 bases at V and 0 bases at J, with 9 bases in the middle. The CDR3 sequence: CSASGSSSYEQYF. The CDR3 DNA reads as TGCAGTGCTAGCGGCAGCAGCTCCTACGAGCAGTACTTC.